This TCR beta chain comes out of a study of graft-versus-host responses after intestinal transplantation. The method was immunoSEQ multiplex PCR; TCRdb's version includes in-frame clones alone and lacks a portion of them. The sample includes some 23,000 clones, approximately 95% of them seen just once. This CDR3 contains 14 residues. Deletions cut 4 bases from V and 1 base from J, with 8 bases between. Germline CDR1 MNHEY, CDR2 SMNVEV (reference sequence). V is TRBV27 and J is TRBJ2-1, with unresolved D. Sequenced material: PBMCs, taken 156 days after intestinal transplant. This TCR derives from a human patient who received an intestinal transplant, so some T cells may come from the graft donor. In DNA, the CDR3 is TGTGCCAGCAGTTCCCTCTTGTCCTACAATGAGCAGTTCTTC. Protein: CASSSLLSYNEQFF.